This T cell receptor (beta chain) was observed in a study of vaccination and CD4 T cells after COVID-19. Overall study context: Control wells got either CEFX epitopes, HIV-1 Nef peptides, or no peptide at all.

Treatment indicated: approximately nine-day PBMC culture with coronavirus spike peptide pools or control peptides (ViraFEST assay). The CDR3 sequence is 17 residues long. Germline V gives CDR1 LNHDA, CDR2 SQIVND (reference sequence). Trimming stripped 5 bases from V and 0 bases from J, with 19 bases between. In regard to this clonotype: The antigen remains undetermined.

The study sequenced cultured CD4+ T cell DNA using the Oncomine TCR Beta short-read assay. TCRdb processed the PCR reads anew with MiXCR; each CDR3 protein has one entry. The sample includes over 11,000 distinct CDR3 sequences, roughly two thirds of them seen just once. Sequenced material: CD4+ T cells from blood, cultured in vitro. This chain uses TRBV19 with TRBJ2-5; TRBD2 is a possible D gene (6 bases). The receptor comes from a human donor who had recovered from COVID-19. CDR3: CASSSTLLSGHQETQYF. The CDR3 DNA is TGTGCCAGTAGTTCTACCTTACTTAGCGGTCACCAAGAGACCCAGTACTTC.